This T cell receptor (beta chain) was found in a study of CD4 T cells in relation to SARS-CoV-2 and coronaviruses. CD4+ T cells from unexposed donors were obtained before the COVID-19 pandemic (2011-2018). After roughly ten days of culture, CD4+ T cells were isolated. Germline trimming cut 6 bases from V and 4 bases from J; bases unmatched to any gene: 3. Looked up from germline, CDR1 is LGHDT and CDR2 is YNNKEL (reference sequence). The length of the CDR3 is 13 residues. The data were produced by immunoSEQ multiplex PCR, yet TCRdb's version contains in-frame clones alone and is incomplete. The data contain 11,000 or so clones, roughly 80% of them seen just once; the ten biggest clones take up over 10%. A remark on this clone: Its cognate antigen is unknown.

The chain has TRBV3-1 (or the pseudogene TRBV3-2) and TRBJ2-5; TRBD1 agrees at 9 bases. The sequence was collected from a human donor in good health. Specimen: CD4+ T cells from PBMCs, cultured in vitro. CDR3 DNA: TGTGCCAGCAGAACGGACAGGGGAGAGACCCAGTACTTC. Amino acid sequence: CASRTDRGETQYF.